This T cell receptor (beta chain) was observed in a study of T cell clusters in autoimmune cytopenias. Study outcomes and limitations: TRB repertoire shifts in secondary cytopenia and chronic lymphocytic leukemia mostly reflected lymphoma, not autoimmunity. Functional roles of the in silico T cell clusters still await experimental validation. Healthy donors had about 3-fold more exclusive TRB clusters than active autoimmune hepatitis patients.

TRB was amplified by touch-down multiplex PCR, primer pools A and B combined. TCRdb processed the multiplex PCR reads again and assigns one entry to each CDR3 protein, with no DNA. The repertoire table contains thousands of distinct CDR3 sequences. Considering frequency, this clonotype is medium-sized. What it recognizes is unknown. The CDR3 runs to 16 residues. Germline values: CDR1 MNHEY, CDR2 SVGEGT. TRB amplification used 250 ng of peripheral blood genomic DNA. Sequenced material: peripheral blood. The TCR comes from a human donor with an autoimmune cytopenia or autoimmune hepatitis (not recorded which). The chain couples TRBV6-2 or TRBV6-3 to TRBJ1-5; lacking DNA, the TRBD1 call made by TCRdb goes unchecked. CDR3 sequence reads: CASRGPLTGDRQPQHF.